This T cell receptor (beta chain) was captured in a study of cytomegalovirus exposure and HLA in healthy donors (dated by TCRdb to the late 2010s). Looking at the study overall: In an earlier analysis of about 560 of the donors, around 300 Gb of sequence data and some 100 million unique TCR beta sequences from about 179 million T cells were reported. Roughly 310 gigabases of sequencing data and 80 million or so unique TCR sequences were included in an early release covering about 600 HLA-typed donors. Among the roughly 390 genotyped donors, approximately 82% belonged to the genetic ancestry cluster associated with self-reported Caucasian donors. The study aimed to test whether cataloging public T cell receptors could reveal signatures of past pathogen exposure. Using immunosequencing, the study profiled T cell repertoires from 550 to 750 subjects and related those repertoires to cytomegalovirus serostatus. Along with the approximately 620-subject first cohort, a separate validation cohort of 120 different subjects was used. To predict cytomegalovirus infection status, the study brought together high-throughput TCR immunosequencing, statistical association of individual TCRs with disease status, and machine learning. A later analysis re-examined previously published TCR beta repertoires from 500 to 700 donors and added high-resolution HLA genotyping to investigate patterns of TCR occurrence. The later analysis used no new phenotypic data to find candidate immune exposures, relying instead on TCR beta sequences and their occurrence across donors. In an earlier analysis of 500 to 650 of the donors, high-throughput TCR beta sequencing was used to judge whether each TCR beta V gene segment behaved as functional or pseudogenic. Donor age, sex, ethnicity and CMV serostatus were compiled together with the repertoire data. A later genetic analysis took genome-wide SNP genotypes for about 55% of the 666 donors and used that subset as a discovery cohort. Every repertoire in the discovery cohort had been generated on one and the same sequencing platform. HLA typing covered class I and class II loci at four-digit resolution. Typing coverage varied by locus: about 620-630 donors for A, B, C, DRB1 and DQB1; under 550 for DQA1; approximately 570 for DPA1; fewer than 480 for DPB1. Roughly five DR-DQ haplotypes were treated as single units for association and clustering because of strong linkage in the cohort. Among about 410 genotyped donors of the cohort, an average of around 220,000 unique TCR beta nucleotide sequences was sequenced per donor, of which about 20% were non-productive.

Preparation of the library involved the immunoSEQ multiplex PCR assay. For the multiplex PCR, a mixture combining 60 forward primers for TCR Vbeta segments and 13 reverse primers for TCR Jbeta segments was used. Amplification of the CDR3 region of rearranged TCR beta genes was performed with a multiplex PCR assay on genomic DNA. The amplified TCR beta libraries were sequenced on the Illumina HiSeq System as 87-base-pair reads. Per the source publication's procedure: Across the roughly 640 repertoires, a later analysis counted approximately 83 million unique TCR beta chains, about 10 million of which were shared by at least two donors. Raw reads were error-corrected and collapsed into unique sequences with a nearest-neighbor algorithm that merged closely related sequences to remove PCR and sequencing errors. V, D and J gene segments were assigned by aligning CDR3 sequences to IMGT reference sequences. Each retained sequence needed at least a six-nucleotide match to both a V gene segment and a J gene segment. Rearrangements were classified as productive when the CDR3 lacked stop codons and remained in frame with V and J, and all other rearrangements were classified as non-productive. CDR3 was defined according to IMGT convention as the region running from the second conserved V-encoded cysteine to the conserved J-encoded phenylalanine. In an earlier analysis of around 540 of the donors, sequences lacking an unambiguous match to a single V gene segment were excluded. In an earlier analysis of several hundred of the donors, V segments were called functional above 56.7% productive rearrangements and were called segregating when the between-donor standard deviation exceeded 5%. To diagnose cytomegalovirus status from the catalog of TCR beta chain sequences, a statistical classification framework was built. V and J gene assignment, in a later analysis, came from comparing TCR nucleotide sequences with IMGT/GENE-DB human TR gene sequences. A later analysis assigned CDR3 sequences and most-parsimonious VDJ recombination scenarios with the TCRdist pipeline. In a later analysis, every TCR beta chain was defined by the combination of its CDR3 amino acid sequence and its V-gene family, and reads without a unique V-gene family were dropped. A later analysis removed several hundred highly shared, low-generation-probability nucleotide sequences to deal with suspected cross-contamination and a sequencing artifact. For each public chain, a later analysis derived a clonal expansion index from normalized ranks of inferred template counts within each repertoire. In a later analysis, generation probabilities were computed with a VDJ recombination model fitted to out-of-frame rearrangements, and the resulting probabilities were checked against IGoR. In a later analysis, hypergeometric tests were used to score TCR-TCR, TCR-HLA and TCR-CMV co-occurrence, with a repertoire-size bias correction applied to TCR pairs. A later analysis estimated false discovery rates by permuting HLA or CMV assignments 20 times. In a later analysis, co-occurring TCRs were grouped with DBSCAN, and TCRdist sequence similarity was added when clustering was performed within HLA-allele-positive subsets. For co-occurrence clustering, repertoires with fewer than 30,000 or more than 120,000 public chains were excluded, along with about five repertoires with anomalous nucleotide sharing. TCRdb provides this immuneACCESS table in a form limited to in-frame rearrangements. Some clones are lacking; in checked studies, under half of them reflect an unresolved V gene, and why the rest are absent is not known. V and J calls and clone size are as listed in that table; D and trimming were resolved from the DNA. The sample table contains tens of thousands of clones; only one count was recorded for around three fifths of them. Around 11% of the sample goes to the ten largest clones.

The CDR1 and CDR2 encoded by the germline V gene (reference sequence) are LNHDA and SQIVND. The CDR3 runs 15 amino acids, cysteine and phenylalanine included. Just the 45-base CDR3 DNA is kept, in frame starting at base 1. V loses 5 bases of germline sequence and J loses 2 bases, and the interval between the two ends is 10 bases. The cohort comprised 666 healthy bone marrow donors. Cohort members were all nominally healthy when sampled, although unrecorded immune exposures were likely present. Of the 690 or so cohort members, 289 had positive CMV serostatus and 352 had negative CMV serostatus, and CMV serostatus was not recorded for the donor. A peripheral blood sample was provided by each donor, and peripheral blood mononuclear cells were used for TCR beta sequencing. Genomic DNA was extracted from the blood cell samples with the Qiagen DNeasy Blood Extraction Kit. General conclusions and limits of the study: According to a later genetic analysis, donors in an Asian-associated ancestry cluster had fewer N-insertions in productive TCRs than the approximately 710-donor mean. Because some donors lacked HLA typing at each locus, the association tests relied only on the typed subset. A further reported finding was that TCR beta sequences accurately predicted the HLA-A and HLA-B alleles for most subjects in the first cohort. In a later analysis, most CMV-associated TCR beta chains were found to appear HLA-restricted, with HLA associations seemingly driven largely by CMV exposure. Because the 87-base-pair reads could not distinguish some IMGT-functional V segments, including TRBV6-2 and TRBV6-3, those segments were excluded. At a false discovery rate of 0.05, a later analysis linked 15,000 to 20,000 TCR beta sequences to specific HLA alleles. This cohort had only TCR beta chains sequenced, and the lack of alpha or paired-chain data limited which features could be detected. A later analysis reported that several top co-occurrence clusters appeared linked to parvovirus B19, influenza, CMV and Epstein-Barr virus. Immune exposure information for the cohort was limited to CMV serostatus. The study listed 164 TCR beta chains as associated with cytomegalovirus. A later analysis found that TCR association rates varied across HLA loci, with DRB1 alleles showing the most associated TCRs and HLA-C alleles the fewest. The authors suggested that the approach could potentially be extended to other disease states and immunological phenotypes. Assigning TCR associations to individual alleles was difficult when HLA alleles, especially DR and DQ, strongly co-occurred. In a later analysis, HLA-associated TCR beta chains showed more clonal expansion and lower generation probabilities than non-associated chains that were equally common. Presence/absence analyses assumed roughly uniform sequencing depth across donors, an assumption that may not hold. In both the original and validation cohorts, the classifier was reported to diagnose cytomegalovirus status with high specificity and sensitivity. Correlated functional status among segregating V segments might reflect linkage disequilibrium, but an unknown experimental factor could not be ruled out. A cluster of highly shared sequence variants was judged likely to be a technical artifact of the sequencing pipeline. Broadly in line with IMGT annotations, most TCR beta V segments showed up in productive rearrangements about 87% or about 30% of the time in an earlier analysis of some 590 of the donors. In vitro tests confirmed that a few of the cytomegalovirus-associated TCR beta chains recognize cytomegalovirus antigens. V-gene and J-gene trimming of TCR beta chains was associated with a missense DCLRE1C variant in a later genetic analysis, and the association was replicated in an independent cohort. Across donors, most TCR sequences were observed very rarely, whereas some public TCRs were present in many individuals. Because counts were too low, 15 to 20 rarely observed V segments, including chromosome 9 orphons, were excluded from the earlier analysis of some 540 of the donors.

Only a few counts were recorded for this clone. This receptor's antigen is unknown. No much larger clone exists at a distance of one base, and base qualities are not known. The chain is made from TRBV19 and TRBJ2-6; TRBD1 is a weak D gene call, 6 bases matching. The sequencing sample was made of PBMCs. The sequence came from a human donor in good health. The sequenced DNA is TGTGCCAGTAGTCCCAGGGGCGCTGGGGCCAACGTCCTGACTTTC. Its protein product is CASSPRGAGANVLTF.